The 2 T cell receptor beta chains below all came from one sample that was sequenced in a study of blood T cell repertoires in COVID-19. Using immunoSEQ multiplex PCR, the repertoire was profiled, and TCRdb retains in-frame clones only, with some absent. The data show over 50,000 clones, 70% to 90% seen once. Input material: peripheral blood. Source of these receptors: a man aged 55 to 70 with acute or convalescent COVID-19.

This sequence joins TRBV19 and TRBJ1-4; maybe TRBD1 (6 bases). This CDR3 comprises 14 residues. The germline gives CDR1 LNHDA, CDR2 SQIVND (reference sequence). V shed 5 bases and J shed 5 bases, with 12 bases lying between them. For the CDR3, the DNA is TGTGCCAGTAGTCCTGACAGGAGAAATGAAAAACTGTTTTTT. This sequence encodes CASSPDRRNEKLFF. Full variable domain (missing parts from reference TRBV19 and TRBJ1-4): DGGITQSPKYLFRKEGQNVTLSCEQNLNHDAMYWYRQDPGQGLRLIYYSQIVNDFQKGDIAEGYSVSREKKESFPLTVTSAQKNPTAFYLCASSPDRRNEKLFFGSGTQLSVL.

The table lists this clone with a few counts. The chain uses TRBV13 and TRBJ2-1; maybe TRBD1 (6 bases). This CDR3 contains 15 residues. Germline assignment: CDR1 PRHDT and CDR2 FYEKMQ (reference sequence). Deletions cut 5 bases from V and 4 bases from J, with 15 bases between. The CDR3, as DNA: TGTGCCAGCAGCCCCAAGGGTCAGGGGTACAATGAGCAGTTCTTC. This translates into CASSPKGQGYNEQFF.